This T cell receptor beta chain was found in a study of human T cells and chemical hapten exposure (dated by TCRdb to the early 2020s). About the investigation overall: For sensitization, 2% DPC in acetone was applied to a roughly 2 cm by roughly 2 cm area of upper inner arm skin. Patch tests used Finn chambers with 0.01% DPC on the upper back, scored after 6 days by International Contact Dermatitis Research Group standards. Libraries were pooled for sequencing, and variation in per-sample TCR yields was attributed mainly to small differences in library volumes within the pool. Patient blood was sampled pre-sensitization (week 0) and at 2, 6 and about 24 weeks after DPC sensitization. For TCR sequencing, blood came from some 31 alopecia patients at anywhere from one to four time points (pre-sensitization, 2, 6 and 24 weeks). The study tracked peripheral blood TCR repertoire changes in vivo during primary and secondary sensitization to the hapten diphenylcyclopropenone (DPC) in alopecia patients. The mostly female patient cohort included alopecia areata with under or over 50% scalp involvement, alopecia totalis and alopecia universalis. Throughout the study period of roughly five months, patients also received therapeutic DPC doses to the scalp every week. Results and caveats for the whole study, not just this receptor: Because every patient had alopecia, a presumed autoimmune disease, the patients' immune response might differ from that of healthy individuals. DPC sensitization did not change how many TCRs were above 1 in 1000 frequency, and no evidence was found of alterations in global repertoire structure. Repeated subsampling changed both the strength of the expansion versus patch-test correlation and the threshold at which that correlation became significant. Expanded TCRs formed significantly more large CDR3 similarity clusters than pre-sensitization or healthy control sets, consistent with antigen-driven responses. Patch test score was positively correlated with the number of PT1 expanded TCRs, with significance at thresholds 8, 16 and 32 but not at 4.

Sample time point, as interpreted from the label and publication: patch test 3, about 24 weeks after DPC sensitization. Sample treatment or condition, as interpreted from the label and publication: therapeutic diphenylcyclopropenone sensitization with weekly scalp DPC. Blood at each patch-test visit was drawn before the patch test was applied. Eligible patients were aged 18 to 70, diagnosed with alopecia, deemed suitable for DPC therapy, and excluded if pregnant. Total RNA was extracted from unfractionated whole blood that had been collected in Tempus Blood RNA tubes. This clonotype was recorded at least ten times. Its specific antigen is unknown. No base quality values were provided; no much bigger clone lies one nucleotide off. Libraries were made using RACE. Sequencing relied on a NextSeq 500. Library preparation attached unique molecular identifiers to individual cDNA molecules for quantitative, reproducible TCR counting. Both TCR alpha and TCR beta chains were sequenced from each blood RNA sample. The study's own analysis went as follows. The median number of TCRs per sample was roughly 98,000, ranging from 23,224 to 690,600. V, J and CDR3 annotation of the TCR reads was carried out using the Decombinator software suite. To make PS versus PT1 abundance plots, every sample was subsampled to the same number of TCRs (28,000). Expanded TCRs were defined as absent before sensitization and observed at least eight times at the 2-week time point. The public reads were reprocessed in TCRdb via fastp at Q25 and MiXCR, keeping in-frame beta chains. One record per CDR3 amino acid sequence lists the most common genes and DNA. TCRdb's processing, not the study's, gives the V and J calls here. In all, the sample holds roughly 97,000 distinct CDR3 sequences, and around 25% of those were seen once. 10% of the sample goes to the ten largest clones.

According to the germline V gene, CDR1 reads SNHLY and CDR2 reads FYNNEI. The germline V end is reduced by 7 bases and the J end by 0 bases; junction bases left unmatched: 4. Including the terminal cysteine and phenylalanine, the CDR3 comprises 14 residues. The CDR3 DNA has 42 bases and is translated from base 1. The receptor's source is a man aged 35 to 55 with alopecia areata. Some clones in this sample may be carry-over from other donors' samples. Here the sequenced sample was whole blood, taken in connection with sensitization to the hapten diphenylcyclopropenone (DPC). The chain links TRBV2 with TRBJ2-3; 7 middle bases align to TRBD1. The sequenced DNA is TGTGCCAGCACGGTGACAGGGAGCACAGATACGCAGTATTTT. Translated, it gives CASTVTGSTDTQYF.